Shown below are 5 T cell receptor beta chains from a single sample sequenced in a study of shared clonotypes between healthy human individuals. Some clones are missing from TCRdb's copy, which holds only in-frame ones; the method was immunoSEQ multiplex PCR. The data hold about 580,000 clones, with roughly 98% observed a single time. Naive CD8 cells lacked CD45RO, underwent positive selection for CCR7 and left out terminally differentiated effector memory CD45RA+ cells. The sequenced material came from naive CD8+ T cells sorted from blood. These receptors all stem from a man aged 25 to 45 in good health.

The rearrangement uses TRBV7-8 and TRBJ2-1; perhaps TRBD2 as D (5 bases). V was pared by 5 bases and J by 1 base, with 12 bases between. The CDR3 runs to 15 residues. Per germline, CDR1 SGHVS and CDR2 FQNEAQ. CDR3 region: CASSQLLASYNEQFF. DNA of the CDR3: TGTGCCAGCAGCCAGCTCCTAGCTTCCTACAATGAGCAGTTCTTC.

The chain joins TRBV7-9 to TRBJ1-3, with a tentative D call TRBD1 (5 bases). Per the germline V gene, CDR1 is SEHNR and CDR2 is FQNEAQ (reference sequence). The CDR3 is 17 residues long. The V gene lost 4 bases and the J gene lost 0 bases, with 16 bases spanning the gap. The CDR3 protein is CASSSLAGGVSGNTIYF. CDR3 coding DNA: TGTGCCAGCAGCTCCCTTGCGGGAGGGGTCTCTGGAAACACCATATATTTT.

The chain employs TRBV4-3 and TRBJ1-3; D not certain. The CDR3 totals 15 residues. V was pared by 0 bases and J by 0 bases, with 6 bases between. In germline, CDR1 is LGHNA, CDR2 YSLEER. The DNA of the CDR3 is TGCGCCAGCAGCCAAGATTCAGGCTCTGGAAACACCATATATTTT. Protein product: CASSQDSGSGNTIYF.

Concerning this clone itself: Other DNA sequences from this sample encode an identical CDR3 as well. The chain's CDR3 is CASSYSEGQPQHF. The DNA of the CDR3 is TGTGCCAGCAGTTACTCTGAGGGTCAGCCCCAGCATTTT. V is TRBV6-5 and J is TRBJ1-5; D not certain. V was clipped by 0 bases and J by 6 bases, with 6 bases between them. The germline V gene encodes CDR1 MNHEY and CDR2 SVGAGI. There are 13 residues in the CDR3.

On this clone itself: In the same sample, other DNA sequences code for this CDR3. V and J are TRBV29-1 and TRBJ2-2; D tentatively fits TRBD1 or TRBD2 (5 bases each). The V and J ends lost 6 bases and 1 base respectively, with 9 bases between them. From germline, CDR1 is SQVTM and CDR2 ANQGSEA. The CDR3 consists of 13 residues. The CDR3 coding sequence is TGCAGCGTAGGGACGGAGAACACCGGGGAGCTGTTTTTT. Translated, it gives CSVGTENTGELFF.